Given below is one T cell receptor (beta chain) in context. Its specificity is not known. V gave up 2 bases and J gave up 3 bases, with 23 bases separating them. Germline lookup yields CDR1 MNHNS and CDR2 SASEGT. The CDR3 runs 18 residues. The entry originates in a study of cytomegalovirus exposure and HLA in healthy donors. The study's findings and limits: Prediction of most subjects' HLA-A and HLA-B alleles by TCR beta sequences was reportedly accurate. Researchers reported in a later analysis that a missense DCLRE1C variant was tied to TCR beta V- and J-gene trimming. Segments of the TCR beta V type were, in most cases, productive about 90% or about 30% of the time in an earlier analysis.

Although they were nominally healthy when sampled, donors likely had unrecorded immune exposures. PCR employed 60 Vbeta and 13 Jbeta primers. Assay used: immunoSEQ multiplex PCR; TCRdb lists only in-frame clones, some missing. Its table records about 160,000 clones. The sample was PBMCs. The rearrangement joins TRBV6-1 to TRBJ2-7; TRBD2 is a possible D gene (6 bases). The clonotype was recovered from a man aged 30 to 45 in good health and CMV-seronegative. The CDR3: CASSEWQGVVLASYEQYF. CDR3 in DNA: TGTGCCAGCAGTGAATGGCAGGGAGTGGTGCTAGCGAGCTACGAGCAGTACTTC.